This T cell receptor beta chain comes out of a study of glioma-infiltrating T cells after dendritic cell vaccination. Notes on this clone: The sample has other DNA sequences that encode this CDR3 too.

Some clones are missing from TCRdb's copy, which holds only in-frame ones; the method was immunoSEQ multiplex PCR. The repertoire includes 90,000 to 110,000 clones, 90% of them detected once, and 2.7% sits in the top ten. Time point defined: after dendritic cell vaccination, including at tumor progression/relapse. The CDR3 consists of 13 residues. CDR1 and CDR2 (germline): SEHNR, FQNEAQ (reference sequence). V lost 5 bases, J lost 1 base, and 8 bases lay in between. The TCR originated in a human donor with glioblastoma. V gene TRBV7-9 combines with J gene TRBJ1-2; D not certain. This sample comprised blood, obtained after dendritic cell vaccination. CDR3 in amino acids: CASSRDNNYGYTF. The CDR3 DNA follows: TGTGCCAGCAGCCGTGACAATAACTATGGCTACACCTTC.